A selection of T cell receptor beta chains follows, all from one sample in a study of identical twins. MiXCR was run by TCRdb on the 5' RACE reads, yielding one entry per CDR3 protein. The sample records 450,000 to 650,000 distinct CDR3 sequences, roughly 15% being singletons. This sample also appeared in a second study, on yellow fever vaccine responses in identical twins.

The specimen sequenced was CD4+ T cells sorted from blood. These TCRs come from a young woman in good health. Both conserved end residues are part of each CDR3.

15 TRBJ2-3 TRBV20-1 CSARPISGITDTQYF
15 TRBJ2-1 TRBV24-1 CATSEWSSSYNEQFF
15 TRBJ2-7 TRBV2 CASRLLPGLTYEQYF
14 TRBJ2-5 TRBV18 CASSPVDGPKTQYF
13 TRBJ2-7 TRBV12-3/TRBV12-4 CASGRWRSGEQYF
14 TRBJ1-1 TRBV12-3/TRBV12-4 CASSLSGGWTEAFF
15 TRBJ2-3 TRBV5-5 CASSPLSTGTDTQYF
15 TRBJ2-1 TRBV12-3/TRBV12-4 CASSSDRSSYNEQFF
17 TRBJ2-3 TRBV2 CASSEFKTSGFTDTQYF
16 TRBJ1-2 TRBV18 CASSRITGGSNYGYTF
18 TRBJ2-2 TRBV14 CASSQDGWTGENTGELFF
16 TRBJ2-1 TRBV20-1 CSAREEPSGRENEQFF
13 TRBJ2-2 TRBV5-1 CASSFVGSGELFF
15 TRBJ2-5 TRBV4-2 CASSQDAGDQETQYF
13 TRBJ2-7 TRBV5-1 CASSLDSTYEQYF
15 TRBJ2-3 TRBV7-3 CASSLTFLSTDTQYF
15 TRBJ2-6 TRBV2 CASSEVRSGANVLTF
17 TRBJ2-2 TRBV5-1 CASSTGTSGRATGELFF
16 TRBJ2-1 TRBV7-9 CASSLKLAGDSYEQFF
12 TRBJ1-2 TRBV20-1 CSATGRNYGYTF
15 TRBJ2-3 TRBV19 CASTSGRLGTDTQYF
16 TRBJ2-3 TRBV4-1 CASSQVLTSKGDTQYF
12 TRBJ2-5 TRBV12-3/TRBV12-4 CASSSTRETQYF
14 TRBJ2-1 TRBV12-3/TRBV12-4 CASTRGSSYNEQFF
17 TRBJ2-2 TRBV4-1 CASSSKMIQPNTGELFF
15 TRBJ2-3 TRBV10-3 CAISDPRVGLNTQYF
14 TRBJ2-1 TRBV4-1 CASSQTQRNGEQFF
12 TRBJ2-1 TRBV2 CASSEWDRGSVF
13 TRBJ2-3 TRBV20-1 CSARTPTGDTQYF
14 TRBJ1-1 TRBV20-1 CSAREDSLNTEAFF